This T cell receptor (delta chain) was sequenced during a study of gamma-delta chains in newborns, infants, children. Study-wide background: Microbial exposure reportedly drives polyclonal innate γδ T cell expansion after birth.

TCRdb fed the reads to CATT. The table lists about 3,800 delta-chain clones, 1.9% of them singletons. A note on this clone: It differs at one base from a far larger clone, so likely a read error. Other DNA sequences in this sample translate to the same CDR3.

The CDR3 runs 18 residues. Germline V gives CDR1 GEAIGNYY, CDR2 EKD. Sequenced input: blood. This receptor was identified in a child who was a newborn, infant or young child, either healthy, febrile or measles-vaccinated (not recorded which). The gene calls are TRDV2 and TRDJ3, with TRDD3 matching over 13 bases. For the CDR3, the DNA is TGCGCCTGTGTACTGGGGGATACGAGCTCCTGGGACACCCGACAGATGTTTTTC. Translation gives CACVLGDTSSWDTRQMFF.